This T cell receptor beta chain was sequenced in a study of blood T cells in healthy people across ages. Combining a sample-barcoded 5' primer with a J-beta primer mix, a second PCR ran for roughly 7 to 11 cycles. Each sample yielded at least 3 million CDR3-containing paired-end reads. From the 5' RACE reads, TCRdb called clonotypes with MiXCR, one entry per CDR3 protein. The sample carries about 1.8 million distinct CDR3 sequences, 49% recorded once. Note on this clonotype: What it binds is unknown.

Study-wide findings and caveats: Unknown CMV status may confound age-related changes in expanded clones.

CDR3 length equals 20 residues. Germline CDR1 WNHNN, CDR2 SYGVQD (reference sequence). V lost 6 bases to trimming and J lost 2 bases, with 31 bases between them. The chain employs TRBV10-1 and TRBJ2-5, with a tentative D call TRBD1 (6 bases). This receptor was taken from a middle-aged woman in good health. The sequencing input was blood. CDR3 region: CASSKPDVVTPGGIQETQYF. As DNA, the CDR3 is TGCGCCAGCAGCAAGCCTGATGTTGTAACTCCTGGGGGCATACAAGAGACCCAGTACTTC.